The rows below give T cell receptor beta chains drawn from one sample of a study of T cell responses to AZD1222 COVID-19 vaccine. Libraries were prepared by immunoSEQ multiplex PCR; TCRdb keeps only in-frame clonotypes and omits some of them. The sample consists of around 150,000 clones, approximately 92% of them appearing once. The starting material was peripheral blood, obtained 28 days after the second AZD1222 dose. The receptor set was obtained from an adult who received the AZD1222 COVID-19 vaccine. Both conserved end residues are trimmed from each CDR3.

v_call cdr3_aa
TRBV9 ASSVGGTNTGELF
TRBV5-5 ASSPTPWVFEQY
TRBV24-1 ATSDGSSYEQY
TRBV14 ASSPRPPNYGYT
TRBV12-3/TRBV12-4 ASTSRSYNEQF
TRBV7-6 ASSLRTALVPDTQY
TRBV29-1 SGGQYNEQF
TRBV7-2 ASSLAYRGGAGNEQF
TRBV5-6 ASSFGTSIAYEQY
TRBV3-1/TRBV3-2 ASSQLGGNTEAF
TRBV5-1 ASSLAPGSSYEQY
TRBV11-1 ASSLITPTDTQY
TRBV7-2 ATSNYRAGQPQH
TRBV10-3 ASTYQETQY
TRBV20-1 SARTGQRFT
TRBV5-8 ASSIEGVLSQPQH
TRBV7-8 ASSPRFIFPSEQY
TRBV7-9 ASSLGYNEQF
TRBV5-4 ASSRQGADGYT
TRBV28 ATTGVGYGYT
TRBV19 ASSPGDTGLGELF
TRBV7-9 ASSRDSFNYGYT
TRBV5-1 ASSHGTGNTEAF
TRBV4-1 ASSQEVISGNTIY
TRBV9 ASSGGDRYT
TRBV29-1 SVVEAGGLTAYNEQF